The next 27 T cell receptor beta chains were all read from a single sample in a study of T cell clones after liver transplantation. TCRdb's table, derived via immunoSEQ multiplex PCR, lists solely in-frame clones and lacks some. Of tens of thousands of clones listed, around two thirds were seen once; the top ten hold approximately 3%. The sequencing used CD4+ T cells from blood, collected at the approximately 15-month timepoint. These receptors came from a human patient who received a liver transplant. Among the T cells, some may be from the graft donor.

This clone has only a few counts. Germline is not matched at one junction end, which may reflect a read error. The chain recombines TRBV18 with TRBJ1-1; TRBD1 is a possible D gene (6 bases). Germline CDR1 reads KGHSH; CDR2 reads LQKENI. This CDR3 comprises 12 residues. CDR3 coding DNA: TGTGCCAGCTCGCCACCACAGGGAGAAGCTTTCTTT. Its translation: CASSPPQGEAFF.

The chain couples TRBV29-1 to TRBJ1-5; TRBD1 matches 7 bases. The CDR3 has 14 residues. CDR1 is SQVTM, CDR2 ANQGSEA, per germline. J lost 6 bases, V lost 7 bases, and 12 bases had no gene match. The CDR3, as DNA: TGCAGCGGTCAGGACAGGTTTGGGCGTCAGCCCCAGCATTTT. It translates to CSGQDRFGRQPQHF.

The chain has TRBV7-2 and TRBJ2-3, with 9 bases aligning to TRBD2. The junction had 7 bases not matched to a gene; V was cut back by 2 bases and J by 4 bases. The CDR3 has 16 amino acids. The germline CDR1 and CDR2 sequences are SGHTA and FQGNSA. As DNA, the CDR3 is TGTGCCAGCAGCTTACGGGCTAGCGGGATTGCAGATACGCAGTATTTT. This codes for CASSLRASGIADTQYF.

This rearrangement joins TRBV6-1 to TRBJ2-7; D is possibly TRBD1 (6 bases). Per germline, CDR1 MNHNS and CDR2 SASEGT. The CDR3 contains 15 residues. V gave up 0 bases and J gave up 2 bases, with 11 bases separating them. CDR3: CASSEAQRGTYEQYV. The CDR3 DNA follows: TGTGCCAGCAGTGAAGCTCAGAGGGGGACCTACGAGCAGTACGTC.

V usage is TRBV19 and J usage is TRBJ1-5; D unclear. The CDR3 spans 17 residues. Trimming shortened V by 6 bases and J by 0 bases, and 18 bases separated the two germline ends. CDR1 LNHDA and CDR2 SQIVND come from the germline V gene (reference sequence). CDR3: CASSSISRQYSNQPQHF. The CDR3 nucleotides are TGTGCCAGTAGCAGTATTTCCCGGCAATATAGCAATCAGCCCCAGCATTTT.

V and J are TRBV15 and TRBJ2-7; 10 bases are shared with TRBD2. Trimming took 4 bases from V and 3 from J; bases not matched to a gene: 9. The length of the CDR3 is 16 residues. Germline lookup yields CDR1 LNHNV and CDR2 YYDKDF (reference sequence). The DNA of the CDR3 is TGTGCCACCAGCACCCTAGCGGGAGATTCTTACTACGAGCAGTACGTC. This codes for CATSTLAGDSYYEQYV.

About this clone: A read error may be the cause here, since a much bigger clone is one base away. This rearrangement joins TRBV6-1 to TRBJ1-2; D might be TRBD1 (6 bases). Germline values: CDR1 MNHNS, CDR2 SASEGT. This CDR3 region has 14 residues. V lost 5 bases to trimming and J lost 5 bases, with 15 bases between them. DNA of the CDR3: TGTGCCAGCAGTTCACGGGGGGGCGAGTATGGCTACACCTTC. It is translated as CASSSRGGEYGYTF.

The chain couples TRBV7-8 to TRBJ2-2; TRBD1 matches at 8 bases. From germline, CDR1 is SGHVS and CDR2 FQNEAQ. Trimming removed 7 bases from V and 6 bases from J; junction bases left unmatched: 7. This CDR3 contains 14 residues. Here the CDR3 reads CASILTGASGELFF. The CDR3 DNA follows: TGTGCCAGCATCCTGACAGGGGCATCCGGGGAGCTGTTTTTT.

The table lists this clone with a few counts. The chain's CDR3 is CASSSAGRHGEQYV. Here the CDR3 DNA reads TGTGCCAGCAGTTCGGCAGGGCGTCACGGCGAGCAGTACGTC. This sequence joins TRBV28 and TRBJ2-7; D is possibly TRBD1 (5 bases). The V end lost 4 bases, the J end lost 6 bases, and 16 bases lay between the germline ends. This CDR3 has 14 amino acids. The germline CDR1 and CDR2 sequences are MDHEN and SYDVKM.

This chain connects TRBV15 to TRBJ2-2, with 9 bases that match TRBD2. Germline CDR1 reads LNHNV; CDR2 reads YYDKDF (reference sequence). This CDR3 is 19 amino acids long. The V segment lost 5 bases and the J segment 2 bases; nucleotides outside the gene matches: 15. The DNA for the CDR3 is TGTGCCACCAGCGCTCAGACTAGCGGAACCTCTTTAAACACCGGGGAGCTGTTTTTT. Translating gives CATSAQTSGTSLNTGELFF.

V usage is TRBV29-1 and J usage is TRBJ1-1, with D possibly TRBD1 on 6 matching bases. The germline V gene has CDR1 SQVTM and CDR2 ANQGSEA. Trimming pared 4 bases from V and 6 bases from J, leaving 15 bases between. CDR3 size: 13 residues. CDR3 region: CSVVRQVAPEAFF. In DNA form, the CDR3 reads TGCAGCGTTGTCAGACAGGTGGCCCCTGAAGCTTTCTTT.

V is TRBV4-2 and J is TRBJ1-1; 11 bases map to TRBD1. The CDR3 loop spans 17 amino acids. Germline V CDR1 and CDR2: LGHNA, YNFKEQ. With 1 base clipped from V and 4 bases from J, the junction kept 8 bases outside the gene matches. CDR3 DNA: TGTGCCAGCAGCCAAGCCTCGGACAGGGGGCAGGGCACTGAAGCTTTCTTT. Translating gives CASSQASDRGQGTEAFF.

J is TRBJ2-3 and V is TRBV7-2; maybe TRBD2 (5 bases). Germline CDR1 reads SGHTA; CDR2 reads FQGNSA. The CDR3 runs 18 residues. V was clipped by 1 base and J by 0 bases, with 17 bases between them. CDR3 in DNA: TGTGCCAGCAGCTTAGACCCACTGGGGAGCGTTAGCACAGATACGCAGTATTTT. Amino acids: CASSLDPLGSVSTDTQYF.

V gene TRBV9 combines with J gene TRBJ2-7, with TRBD1 identical over 7 bases. The germline V gene has CDR1 SGDLS and CDR2 YYNGEE. CDR3 length: 16 amino acids. V dropped 1 base and J dropped 2; count of bases not matched to a gene: 9. The DNA of the CDR3 is TGTGCCAGCAGCGTACATTCCGGGACAGTCCCCTACGAGCAGTACTTC. Its translation: CASSVHSGTVPYEQYF.

This chain connects TRBV10-3 to TRBJ1-6; 8 positions agree with TRBD1. The germline gives CDR1 ENHRY, CDR2 SYGVKD. The CDR3 runs 14 residues. V shed 3 bases and J 9 bases; nucleotides not matched to a gene: 4. CDR3 DNA sequence: TGTGCCATCAGTGATCCAGGGGGCTTTTCACCCCTCCACTTT. It yields the protein CAISDPGGFSPLHF.

The chain joins TRBV18 to TRBJ2-2; either TRBD1 or TRBD2 may supply D (6 bases each). Germline V CDR1 and CDR2: KGHSH, LQKENI. V lost 1 base and J 0 bases, leaving 12 bases between the germline ends. CDR3 length: 17 residues. The CDR3 DNA reads as TGTGCCAGCTCACCACAGGAGGGGGGTACGAACACCGGGGAGCTGTTTTTT. Its translation: CASSPQEGGTNTGELFF.

This clone was seen more than once but under ten times. The chain uses TRBV7-2 and TRBJ2-7, with 12 bases identical to TRBD2. CDR3 length: 13 residues. Germline CDR1 and CDR2: SGHTA and FQGNSA. The trim removed 4 bases at V and 6 bases at J, leaving 1 base unmatched. DNA for the CDR3: TGTGCCAGCAGCTGGACTAGCGGGACCGAGCAGTACGTC. Its protein is CASSWTSGTEQYV.

The chain links TRBV6-1 to TRBJ1-5, with D tentatively TRBD1 (5 bases). The CDR3 sequence is 17 residues long. Germline CDR1 is MNHNS and CDR2 is SASEGT. V lost 4 bases and J 0 bases, leaving 16 bases between the germline ends. CDR3 protein: CASSGGMGVYSNQPQHF. CDR3 nucleotides: TGTGCCAGCAGTGGAGGTATGGGGGTATATAGCAATCAGCCCCAGCATTTT.

The V and J genes are TRBV28 and TRBJ2-1; D remains ambiguous. Germline V gives CDR1 MDHEN, CDR2 SYDVKM. Trimming shortened V by 7 bases and J by 7 bases, and 11 bases separated the two germline ends. The CDR3 loop spans 12 amino acids. In DNA, the CDR3 is TGTGCCAGCACGACCAGATGGAATGAGCAGTTCTTC. Translating gives CASTTRWNEQFF. Full variable domain (remainder filled in from reference TRBV28 and TRBJ2-1): DVKVTQSSRYLVKRTGEKVFLECVQDMDHENMFWYRQDPGLGLRLIYFSYDVKMKEKGDIPEGYSVSREKKERFSLILESASTNQTSMYLCASTTRWNEQFFGPGTRLTVL.

The chain uses TRBV9 and TRBJ1-1; D ambiguous. The germline CDR1 and CDR2 sequences are SGDLS and YYNGEE. Trimming stripped 4 bases from V and 4 bases from J, with 14 bases between. There are 14 residues in the CDR3. The CDR3 protein is CASSIEGEGTEAFF. CDR3 coding DNA: TGTGCCAGCAGCATAGAGGGTGAGGGCACTGAAGCTTTCTTT.

The rearrangement links TRBV28 to TRBJ1-1; 10 bases are shared with TRBD1. V dropped 6 bases and J dropped 1; count of bases not matched to a gene: 5. Per germline, CDR1 MDHEN and CDR2 SYDVKM. This CDR3 is built from 15 residues. In DNA form, the CDR3 reads TGTGCCAGCAGACCCGGACAGGGGGGGAACACTGAAGCTTTCTTT. Translated, it gives CASRPGQGGNTEAFF.

V is TRBV5-6 and J is TRBJ1-1, with 9 bases matching TRBD1. The CDR3 extends over 17 amino acids. Germline values: CDR1 SGHDT, CDR2 YYEEEE. J gave up 0 bases and V 4 bases, and 10 bases lay outside the gene matches. The CDR3 reads CASSRGTGLGVNTEAFF. CDR3 in DNA: TGTGCCAGCAGCAGAGGGACAGGGCTGGGTGTGAACACTGAAGCTTTCTTT.

The chain combines TRBV6-5 with TRBJ2-5; TRBD2 might be the D (5 bases). The germline V gene has CDR1 MNHEY and CDR2 SVGAGI. Trimming shortened V by 5 bases and J by 5 bases, and 9 bases separated the two germline ends. The CDR3 runs to 12 residues. The CDR3 DNA follows: TGTGCCAGCAGTCGGGGTGTGGAGACCCAGTACTTC. This sequence encodes CASSRGVETQYF.

V and J are TRBV5-1 and TRBJ2-7; D may be TRBD1 (6 bases). CDR3 length: 14 amino acids. V was cut by 4 bases and J by 4 bases, with 15 bases left in between. Germline CDR1 is SGHRS and CDR2 is YFSETQ. The CDR3 sequence: CASSLAGVDYEQYF. In nucleotides, the CDR3 is TGCGCCAGCAGCCTGGCAGGGGTTGATTACGAGCAGTACTTC.

The V and J genes are TRBV9 and TRBJ2-7, with a weak D call TRBD2 (5 bases). Germline-derived CDR1 and CDR2 are SGDLS and YYNGEE. V was shortened by 3 bases and J by 7 bases, with 14 bases between the two germline ends. The CDR3 extends over 13 amino acids. CDR3 in DNA: TGTGCCAGCAGCGGAGGTCAGGAGGTAGAGCAGTACTTC. Translation gives CASSGGQEVEQYF.

The chain joins TRBV19 to TRBJ2-1, with TRBD2 matching 9 bases. The CDR3 length is 15 residues. The V gene's germline CDR1 is LNHDA and CDR2 SQIVND (reference sequence). Trimming took 10 bases from V and 8 from J; bases not matched to a gene: 15. This CDR3 reads CATAAFSGSIDEQFF. The CDR3 DNA follows: TGTGCCACCGCCGCATTTAGCGGGAGTATCGATGAGCAGTTCTTC.

This clone has just a few counts. This chain links TRBV18 with TRBJ2-7; 9 nucleotides match TRBD2. There are 15 residues in the CDR3. V lost 0 bases, J lost 2 bases, and 2 bases stayed unmatched. Germline V gene sequence: CDR1 KGHSH, CDR2 LQKENI. The CDR3 DNA follows: TGTGCCAGCTCACCACCAGCGGGGGGTCCCTACGAGCAGTACTTC. Translated: CASSPPAGGPYEQYF.